Following are 27 T cell receptor beta chains from one sample sequenced in a study of T cell responses to AZD1222 COVID-19 vaccine. Sequencing was performed with immunoSEQ multiplex PCR; in TCRdb, only in-frame clones are kept and a portion is missing. This table holds roughly 97,000 clones, around 89% found once. The sequences come from peripheral blood, collected on day 0 of AZD1222 vaccination. Source of these receptors: an adult in good health.

The chain uses TRBV27 and TRBJ1-2; TRBD1 matches 7 bases. The CDR3 has 14 amino acids. V was clipped by 4 bases and J by 7 bases; unmatched bases: 9. CDR1 is MNHEY and CDR2 is SMNVEV in the germline V gene (reference sequence). The CDR3 loop reads CASSSADRRLGYTF. The CDR3 DNA follows: TGTGCCAGCAGTTCCGCGGACAGGAGGCTTGGCTACACCTTC.

This clone showed up just once. The chain has TRBV19 and TRBJ1-1, with 8 bases that match TRBD1. The V gene end was trimmed by 6 bases and the J gene end by 5 bases; junction bases not matched to a gene: 8. The length of the CDR3 is 14 residues. The V gene's germline CDR1 is LNHDA and CDR2 SQIVND (reference sequence). The CDR3 is CASSGTGGLTEAFF. The DNA of the CDR3 is TGTGCCAGTAGCGGCACAGGGGGATTGACTGAAGCTTTCTTT.

This clone was seen more than once but under ten times. The V call is TRBV19, the J call TRBJ1-2, with a tentative D call TRBD1 (6 bases). This CDR3 comprises 15 residues. V was shortened by 8 bases and J by 0 bases, with 16 bases between the two germline ends. CDR1 LNHDA and CDR2 SQIVND come from the germline V gene (reference sequence). CDR3: CASRRDIGANYGYTF. The CDR3 region has the DNA TGTGCCAGTCGACGGGACATCGGGGCTAACTATGGCTACACCTTC.

The chain links TRBV3-1 (or the pseudogene TRBV3-2) to TRBJ1-2; no reliable D call. V was clipped by 0 bases and J by 5 bases, with 13 bases between them. Germline-derived CDR1 and CDR2 are LGHDT and YNNKEL (reference sequence). The CDR3 contains 15 residues. CDR3 residues: CASSQDWSGQYGYTF. DNA of the CDR3: TGTGCCAGCAGCCAAGATTGGAGCGGTCAGTATGGCTACACCTTC.

This clone has only one observation. This sequence joins TRBV6-5 and TRBJ1-1, with 8 bases aligning to TRBD1. This CDR3 has 15 amino acids. Germline values: CDR1 MNHEY, CDR2 SVGAGI. The V and J ends lost 0 bases and 4 bases, in that order; junction bases with no gene match: 4. DNA for the CDR3: TGTGCCAGCAGTTACTCGGCAGGGGGCGGCACTGAAGCTTTCTTT. The encoded protein is CASSYSAGGGTEAFF.

The rearrangement links TRBV4-2 to TRBJ1-2; TRBD1 matches at 7 bases. Germline CDR1 is LGHNA and CDR2 is YNFKEQ. The J segment lost 4 bases and the V segment lost 2 bases, leaving 7 bases of the junction unmatched. This CDR3 contains 15 residues. The CDR3 is CASSQPGQSRYGYTF. The CDR3 DNA reads as TGTGCCAGCAGCCAACCGGGACAGTCTCGCTATGGCTACACCTTC.

Points on this clone: A read error may produce the germline difference seen at one junction end. J is TRBJ2-5 and V is TRBV7-7; D is unclear. The germline gives CDR1 SSHAT, CDR2 FNYEAQ (reference sequence). The CDR3 has 14 residues. CDR3 bases: TGTGCTAGCAGCTCGCAGGTTCTCCAAGAGACCCAGTACTTC. It is translated as CASSSQVLQETQYF.

The chain couples TRBV5-1 to TRBJ1-1; 7 bases agree with TRBD1. J was trimmed by 7 bases and V by 0 bases; bases with no gene match: 6. The CDR3 is 14 amino acids. In germline, CDR1 is SGHRS, CDR2 YFSETQ. The CDR3 protein is CASSLVGQVGEAFF. The DNA of the CDR3 is TGCGCCAGCAGCTTGGTTGGACAGGTGGGTGAAGCTTTCTTT.

This clone was observed a single time. J is TRBJ2-1 and V is TRBV19; weak D call: TRBD1 (6 bases). Trimming pared 4 bases from V and 7 bases from J, leaving 11 bases between. The CDR3 consists of 13 residues. CDR1 is LNHDA, CDR2 SQIVND, per germline (reference sequence). In DNA form, the CDR3 reads TGTGCCAGTAGTAGGGGTAGGGGGAATGAGCAGTTCTTC. As protein: CASSRGRGNEQFF.

The chain employs TRBV9 and TRBJ2-3; no clear D. The ends were cut back, 4 bases at V and 0 bases at J, with 9 bases in the middle. Germline CDR1 is SGDLS and CDR2 is YYNGEE. This CDR3 comprises 14 residues. The CDR3 loop reads CASSPTHSTDTQYF. DNA for the CDR3: TGTGCCAGCAGCCCAACGCATAGCACAGATACGCAGTATTTT.

The rearrangement joins TRBV29-1 to TRBJ2-2; 8 bases fit TRBD1. The CDR3 length is 15 residues. V was clipped by 2 bases and J by 2 bases; unmatched bases: 4. CDR1 is SQVTM and CDR2 is ANQGSEA in the germline V gene. Here the CDR3 DNA reads TGCAGCGTTGAACTGACAGGGGTTAACACCGGGGAGCTGTTTTTT. This codes for CSVELTGVNTGELFF.

The chain links TRBV5-1 to TRBJ2-7; weak D call: TRBD2 (6 bases). V was clipped by 5 bases and J by 4 bases, with 13 bases between them. The CDR3 spans 13 residues. Germline V gives CDR1 SGHRS, CDR2 YFSETQ. CDR3 DNA: TGCGCCAGCAGTTTTCGGGCGGGATACGAGCAGTACTTC. Its protein product is CASSFRAGYEQYF.

The chain is built from TRBV9 and TRBJ1-2; D unclear. The V and J ends lost 0 bases and 6 bases respectively, with 15 bases between them. CDR3 length: 15 amino acids. Germline CDR1 and CDR2: SGDLS and YYNGEE. CDR3 region: CASSVVGVSKDGYTF. Here the CDR3 DNA reads TGTGCCAGCAGCGTAGTCGGGGTAAGTAAGGATGGCTACACCTTC.

The CDR3 nucleotides are TGCAGCGTTGAGTTAACTAGCGGGGACAATGAGCAGTTCTTC. This translates into CSVELTSGDNEQFF. This rearrangement joins TRBV29-1 to TRBJ2-1, with 10 positions matching TRBD2. The CDR3 has 14 residues. The germline gives CDR1 SQVTM, CDR2 ANQGSEA. V trimming: 3 bases; J trimming: 5 bases; junction bases outside the gene matches: 4.

The V gene is TRBV4-1, the J gene TRBJ2-5; D remains ambiguous. V was trimmed by 0 bases and J by 3 bases, leaving 8 bases between them. Looked up from germline, CDR1 is MGHRA and CDR2 is YSYEKL. This CDR3 contains 14 residues. This CDR3 is CASSQDNWEETQYF. The CDR3 nucleotides read TGCGCCAGCAGCCAAGATAACTGGGAAGAGACCCAGTACTTC.

The count of this clone is one. V usage is TRBV23-1 and J usage is TRBJ2-6, with D uncertain. TRBV23-1 is known as an ORF, though its function is uncertain. The CDR3 runs to 11 residues. V dropped 11 bases and J dropped 4 bases, with 6 bases sitting between them. The CDR3 reads CALIGANVLTF. The CDR3 bases are TGCGCCCTTATCGGGGCCAACGTCCTGACTTTC.

The V gene is TRBV19, the J gene TRBJ2-1; D is ambiguous. Germline V gene sequence: CDR1 LNHDA, CDR2 SQIVND (reference sequence). This CDR3 comprises 14 residues. The V end was cut by 6 bases, the J end by 2 bases, with 11 bases between. CDR3: CASRGGSTYNEQFF. The CDR3 nucleotides are TGTGCCAGTAGGGGTGGTTCAACCTACAATGAGCAGTTCTTC.

The sample holds a few counts of this clone. This chain connects TRBV6-1 to TRBJ2-7; D could derive from TRBD1 or TRBD2 (6 bases each). Germline V lookup: CDR1 MNHNS, CDR2 SASEGT. Trimming stripped 2 bases from V and 3 bases from J, with 29 bases between. CDR3 length: 20 residues. CDR3: CASSESLGASLVGGHYEQYF. CDR3 nucleotides: TGTGCCAGCAGTGAATCTTTAGGGGCTTCACTAGTGGGGGGACACTACGAGCAGTACTTC.

This chain connects TRBV7-2 to TRBJ1-4; D perhaps matches TRBD1 (5 bases). CDR3 size: 17 residues. Germline V gene sequence: CDR1 SGHTA, CDR2 FQGNSA. The V and J ends lost 4 bases and 2 bases respectively, with 17 bases between them. CDR3 DNA sequence: TGTGCCAGCAGCTCAGGGCCCTGGTGGGGGACTAATGAAAAACTGTTTTTT. Translating gives CASSSGPWWGTNEKLFF.

The chain carries TRBV7-3 and TRBJ2-3; D gene uncertain. The germline V gene has CDR1 SGHTA and CDR2 FQGTGA. This CDR3 is 15 amino acids long. V was shortened by 1 base and J by 5 bases, with 13 bases between the two germline ends. CDR3 bases: TGTGCCAGCAGCTTAAAGGCGACGACCCGAGATACGCAGTATTTT. As protein: CASSLKATTRDTQYF.

The V call is TRBV19, the J call TRBJ1-5; 7 bases map to TRBD1. Germline V gene lookup returns CDR1 LNHDA and CDR2 SQIVND (reference sequence). The CDR3 contains 15 residues. The junction had 7 bases not matched to a gene; V was cut back by 5 bases and J by 3 bases. The DNA of the CDR3 is TGTGCCAGTAGTGTAACCGGACAGGACAATCAGCCCCAGCATTTT. Protein: CASSVTGQDNQPQHF.

The chain is built from TRBV19 and TRBJ1-1, with a weak D call TRBD1 (5 bases). Per germline, CDR1 LNHDA and CDR2 SQIVND (reference sequence). The V end was cut by 0 bases, the J end by 3 bases, with 17 bases between. The CDR3 is made up of 17 amino acids. Written as DNA, the CDR3 is TGTGCCAGTAGTATAGATCTGTTGGGGGGATTCGACACTGAAGCTTTCTTT. It encodes CASSIDLLGGFDTEAFF.

This clone was seen just once. The chain employs TRBV18 and TRBJ1-5; D is undetermined. The V gene lost 3 bases and the J gene lost 10 bases, with 13 bases spanning the gap. In germline, CDR1 is KGHSH, CDR2 LQKENI. The CDR3 has 13 residues. The CDR3 sequence: CASSPGGEGPQHF. The CDR3 DNA is TGTGCCAGCTCACCTGGCGGGGAAGGACCCCAGCATTTT.

Of note for this clone: One junction end does not reproduce the germline sequence, and a read error may be involved. This chain connects TRBV27 to TRBJ1-2; D is undetermined. CDR3 size: 13 residues. The germline CDR1 and CDR2 sequences are MNHEY and SMNVEV (reference sequence). CDR3 coding DNA: TGTGCCAGCAGTTCTACCGACCGTCATAGTTCGGCCTTC. Residues: CASSSTDRHSSAF.

In this sample, this clone turned up once. This sequence joins TRBV5-1 and TRBJ1-2, with 10 bases lining up with TRBD1. In germline, CDR1 is SGHRS, CDR2 YFSETQ. This CDR3 spans 13 amino acids. Trimming cost V 3 bases and J 6 bases; bases outside gene matches: 2. CDR3 sequence: CASSWDRGNGYTF. CDR3 DNA sequence: TGCGCCAGCAGCTGGGACAGGGGTAATGGCTACACCTTC.

The table lists this clone with a count of one. The V gene is TRBV5-5, the J gene TRBJ1-5, with D unresolved. This CDR3 is 13 amino acids long. Germline assignment: CDR1 SGHKS and CDR2 YYEKEE (reference sequence). Trimming stripped 1 base from V and 5 bases from J, with 7 bases between. The CDR3 is CASSLSGDQPQHF. The CDR3 DNA reads TGTGCCAGCAGCTTGTCCGGGGATCAGCCCCAGCATTTT.

This clone was found once. The chain couples TRBV3-1 (or the pseudogene TRBV3-2) to TRBJ1-4, with TRBD1 identical over 11 bases. The CDR3 sequence is 14 residues long. Germline V gene sequence: CDR1 LGHDT, CDR2 YNNKEL (reference sequence). Trimming removed 3 bases from V and 8 bases from J; junction bases left unmatched: 2. The CDR3 nucleotides read TGTGCCAGCAGCCAGGGACAGGGGGAAGAAAAACTGTTTTTT. Translating it yields CASSQGQGEEKLFF.